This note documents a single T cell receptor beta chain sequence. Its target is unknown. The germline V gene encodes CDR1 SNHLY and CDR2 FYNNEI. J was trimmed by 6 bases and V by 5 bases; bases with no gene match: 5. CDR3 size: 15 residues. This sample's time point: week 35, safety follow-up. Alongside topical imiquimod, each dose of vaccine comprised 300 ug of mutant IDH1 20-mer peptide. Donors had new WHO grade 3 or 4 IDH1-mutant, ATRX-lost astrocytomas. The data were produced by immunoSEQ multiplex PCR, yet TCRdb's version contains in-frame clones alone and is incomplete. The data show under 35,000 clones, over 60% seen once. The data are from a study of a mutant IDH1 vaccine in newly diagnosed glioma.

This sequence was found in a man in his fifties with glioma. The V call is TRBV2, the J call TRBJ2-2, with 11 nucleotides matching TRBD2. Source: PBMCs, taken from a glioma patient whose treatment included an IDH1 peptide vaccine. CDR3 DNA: TGTGCCAGCAGTTTTAGCGGGGGGGCATCCGGGGAGCTGTTTTTT. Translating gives CASSFSGGASGELFF.